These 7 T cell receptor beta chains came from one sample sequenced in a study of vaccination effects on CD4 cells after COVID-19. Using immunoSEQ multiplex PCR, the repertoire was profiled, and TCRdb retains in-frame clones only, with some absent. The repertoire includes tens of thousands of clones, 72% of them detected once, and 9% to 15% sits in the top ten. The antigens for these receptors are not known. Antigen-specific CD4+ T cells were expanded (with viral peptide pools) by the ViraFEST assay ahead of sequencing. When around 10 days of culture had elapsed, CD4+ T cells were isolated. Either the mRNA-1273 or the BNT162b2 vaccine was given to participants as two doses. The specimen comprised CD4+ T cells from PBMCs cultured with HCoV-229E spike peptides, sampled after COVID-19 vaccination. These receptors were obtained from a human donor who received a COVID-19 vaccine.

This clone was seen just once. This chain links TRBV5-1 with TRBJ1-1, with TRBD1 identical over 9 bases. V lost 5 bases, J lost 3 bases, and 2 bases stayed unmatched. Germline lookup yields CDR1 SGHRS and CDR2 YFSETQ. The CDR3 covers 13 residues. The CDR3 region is CASRRDRDTEAFF. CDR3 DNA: TGCGCCAGCAGAAGGGACAGGGACACTGAAGCTTTCTTT.

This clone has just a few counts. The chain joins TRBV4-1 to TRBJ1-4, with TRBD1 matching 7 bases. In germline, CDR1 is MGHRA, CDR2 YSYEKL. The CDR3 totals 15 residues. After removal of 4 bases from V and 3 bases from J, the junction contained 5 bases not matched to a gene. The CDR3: CASSPGTVSNEKLFF. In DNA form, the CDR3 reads TGCGCCAGCAGCCCAGGGACAGTCTCTAATGAAAAACTGTTTTTT.

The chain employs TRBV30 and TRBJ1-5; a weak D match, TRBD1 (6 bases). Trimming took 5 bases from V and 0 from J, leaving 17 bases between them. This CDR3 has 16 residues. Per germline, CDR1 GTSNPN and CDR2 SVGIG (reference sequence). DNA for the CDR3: TGTGCCTGGTCCGATGGGGGCTGGTATAGCAATCAGCCCCAGCATTTT. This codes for CAWSDGGWYSNQPQHF.

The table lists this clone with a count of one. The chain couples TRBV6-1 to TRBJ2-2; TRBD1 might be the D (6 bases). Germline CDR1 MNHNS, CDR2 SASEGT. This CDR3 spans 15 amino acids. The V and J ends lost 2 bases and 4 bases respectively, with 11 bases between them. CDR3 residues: CASSEMGQSTGELFF. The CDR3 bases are TGTGCCAGCAGTGAAATGGGACAAAGCACCGGGGAGCTGTTTTTT.

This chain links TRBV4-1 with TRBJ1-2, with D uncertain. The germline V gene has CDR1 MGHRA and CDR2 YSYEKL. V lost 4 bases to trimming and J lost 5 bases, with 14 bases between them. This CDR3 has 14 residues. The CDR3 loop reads CASSPDFGGYGYTF. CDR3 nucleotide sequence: TGCGCCAGCAGCCCCGATTTCGGTGGGTATGGCTACACCTTC.

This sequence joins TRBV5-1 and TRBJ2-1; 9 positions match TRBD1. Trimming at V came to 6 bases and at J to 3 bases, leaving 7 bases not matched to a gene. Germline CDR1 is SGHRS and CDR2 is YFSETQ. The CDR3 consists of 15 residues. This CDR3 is CASTIQGADYNEQFF. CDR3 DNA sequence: TGCGCCAGCACAATACAGGGGGCTGACTACAATGAGCAGTTCTTC.

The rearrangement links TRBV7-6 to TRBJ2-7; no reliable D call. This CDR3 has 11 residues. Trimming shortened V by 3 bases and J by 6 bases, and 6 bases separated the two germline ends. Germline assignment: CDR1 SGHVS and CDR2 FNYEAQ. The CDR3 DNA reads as TGTGCCAGCAGCTTTGGTTCCGAGCAGTACTTC. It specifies CASSFGSEQYF.